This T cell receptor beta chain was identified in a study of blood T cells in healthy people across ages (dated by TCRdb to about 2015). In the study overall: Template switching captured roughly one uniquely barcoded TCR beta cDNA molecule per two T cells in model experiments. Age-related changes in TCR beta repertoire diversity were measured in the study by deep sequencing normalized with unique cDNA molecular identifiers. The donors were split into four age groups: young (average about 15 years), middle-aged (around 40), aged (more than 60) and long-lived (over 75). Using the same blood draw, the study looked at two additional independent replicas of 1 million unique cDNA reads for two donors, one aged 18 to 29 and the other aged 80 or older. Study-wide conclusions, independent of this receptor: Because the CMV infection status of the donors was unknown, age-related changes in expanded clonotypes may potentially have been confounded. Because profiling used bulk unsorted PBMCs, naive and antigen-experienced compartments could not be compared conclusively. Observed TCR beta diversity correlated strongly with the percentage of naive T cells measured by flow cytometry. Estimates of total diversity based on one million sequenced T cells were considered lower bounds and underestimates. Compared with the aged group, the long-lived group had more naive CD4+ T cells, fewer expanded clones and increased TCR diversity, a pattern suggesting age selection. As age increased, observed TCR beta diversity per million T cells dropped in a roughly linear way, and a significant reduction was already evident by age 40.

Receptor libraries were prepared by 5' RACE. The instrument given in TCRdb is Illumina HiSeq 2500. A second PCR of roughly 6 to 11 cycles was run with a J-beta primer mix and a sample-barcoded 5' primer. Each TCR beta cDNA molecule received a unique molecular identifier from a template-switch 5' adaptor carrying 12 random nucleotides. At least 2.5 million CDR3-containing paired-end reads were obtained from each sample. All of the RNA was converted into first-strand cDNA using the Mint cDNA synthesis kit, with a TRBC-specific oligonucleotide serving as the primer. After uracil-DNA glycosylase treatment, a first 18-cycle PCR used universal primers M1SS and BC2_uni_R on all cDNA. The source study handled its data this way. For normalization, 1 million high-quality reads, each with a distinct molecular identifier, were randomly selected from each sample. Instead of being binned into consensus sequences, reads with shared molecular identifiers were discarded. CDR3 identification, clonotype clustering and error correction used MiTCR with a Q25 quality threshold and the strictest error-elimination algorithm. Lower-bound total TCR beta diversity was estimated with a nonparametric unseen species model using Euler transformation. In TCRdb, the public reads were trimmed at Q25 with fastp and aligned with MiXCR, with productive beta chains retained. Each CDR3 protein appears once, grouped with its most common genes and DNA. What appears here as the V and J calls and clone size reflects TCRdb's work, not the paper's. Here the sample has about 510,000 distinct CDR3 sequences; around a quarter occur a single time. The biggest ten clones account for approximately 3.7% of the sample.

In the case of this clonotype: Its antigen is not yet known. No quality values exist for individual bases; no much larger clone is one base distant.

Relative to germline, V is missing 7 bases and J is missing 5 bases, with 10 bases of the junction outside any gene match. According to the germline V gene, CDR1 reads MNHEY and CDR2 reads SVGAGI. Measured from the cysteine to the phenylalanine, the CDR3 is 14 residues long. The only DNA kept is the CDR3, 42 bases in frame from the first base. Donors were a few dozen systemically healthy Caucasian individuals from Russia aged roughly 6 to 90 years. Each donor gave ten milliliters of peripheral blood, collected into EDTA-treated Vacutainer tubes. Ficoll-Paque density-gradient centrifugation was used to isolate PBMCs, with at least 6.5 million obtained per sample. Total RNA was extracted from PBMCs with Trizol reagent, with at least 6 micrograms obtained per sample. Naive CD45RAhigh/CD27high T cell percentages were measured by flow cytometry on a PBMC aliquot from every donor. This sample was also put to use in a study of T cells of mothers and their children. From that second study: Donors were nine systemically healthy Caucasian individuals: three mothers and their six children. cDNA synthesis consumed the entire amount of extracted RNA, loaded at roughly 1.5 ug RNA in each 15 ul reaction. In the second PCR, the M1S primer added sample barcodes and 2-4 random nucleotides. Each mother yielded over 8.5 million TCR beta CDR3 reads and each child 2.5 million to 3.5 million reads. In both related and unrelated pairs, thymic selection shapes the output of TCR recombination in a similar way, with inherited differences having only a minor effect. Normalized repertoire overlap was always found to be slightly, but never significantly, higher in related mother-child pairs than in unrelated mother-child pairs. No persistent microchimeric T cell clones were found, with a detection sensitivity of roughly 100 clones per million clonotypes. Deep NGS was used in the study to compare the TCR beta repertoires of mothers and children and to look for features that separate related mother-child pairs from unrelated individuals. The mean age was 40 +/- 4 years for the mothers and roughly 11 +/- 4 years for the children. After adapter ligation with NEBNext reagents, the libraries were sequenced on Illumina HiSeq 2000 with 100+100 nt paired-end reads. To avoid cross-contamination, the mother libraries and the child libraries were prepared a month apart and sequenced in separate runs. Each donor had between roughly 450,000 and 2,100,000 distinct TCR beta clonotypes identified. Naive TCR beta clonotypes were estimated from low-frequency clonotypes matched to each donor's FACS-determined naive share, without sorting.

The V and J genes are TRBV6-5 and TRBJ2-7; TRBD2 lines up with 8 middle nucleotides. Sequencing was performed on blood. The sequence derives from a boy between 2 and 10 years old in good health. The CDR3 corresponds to CASTRPSGSHEQYF. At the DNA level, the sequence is TGTGCCAGCACCCGGCCCAGCGGGAGCCACGAGCAGTACTTC.